The 32 T cell receptor beta chains in this list originate from one sample, sequenced in a study of blood T cells in healthy people across ages (dated by TCRdb to between 2014 and 2017). The library was built by means of 5' RACE. TCRdb records Illumina HiSeq 2500 as the sequencer. A second roughly 7 to 11 cycle PCR used a sample-barcoded 5' primer and a J-beta primer mix. TCRdb handled the public reads itself, with Q25 trimming in fastp and clone calling in MiXCR, and kept productive beta chains. Under each unique CDR3 protein, matching rows form one entry showing the most common genes and DNA. Within this sample are 590,000 or so distinct CDR3 sequences, with roughly 31% of them counted one time only. Around 16% of the sample is taken by the ten largest. The sample was blood. The receptors shown here come from a woman of 80 years or more in good health.

Worth noting for this clonotype: A much larger clone lies a single base off, so this may be a read error. The rearrangement uses TRBV29-1 and TRBJ1-2; no clear D. The CDR3 sequence is 14 residues long. Germline assignment: CDR1 SQVTM and CDR2 ANQGSEA. The V end lost 1 base, the J end lost 4 bases, and 13 bases lay between the germline ends. The CDR3 DNA follows: TGCAGCGTTGAAGGCATGAGGCCTGTCTATGGCTACACCTTC. It is translated as CSVEGMRPVYGYTF.

Concerning this clonotype itself: A much more abundant neighbour one base away suggests this may be a read error. The V call is TRBV7-6, the J call TRBJ2-1; 9 bases line up with TRBD2. CDR3 length: 16 residues. With V trimmed by 6 bases and J by 8 bases, 14 bases remained unmatched. The germline V gene has CDR1 SGHVS and CDR2 FNYEAQ. In DNA form, the CDR3 reads TGTGCCAGCAGTGAAGAGGGCGGGGGGGCCAGCGATGAGCAGTTCTTC. Its translation: CASSEEGGGASDEQFF.

This clonotype has ten or more counts. This chain connects TRBV7-9 to TRBJ1-5; D is unresolved. Per the germline V gene, CDR1 is SEHNR and CDR2 is FQNEAQ (reference sequence). This CDR3 spans 16 amino acids. Trimming took off 3 bases at V and 3 bases at J, with 15 bases between the two ends. The DNA for the CDR3 is TGTGCCAGCAGCTTGTGGGAGTCTGGAGACAATCAGCCCCAGCATTTT. It encodes CASSLWESGDNQPQHF.

Note on this clonotype: The germline gene is not matched at one end of the junction; a read error may be the cause. The chain carries TRBV19 and TRBJ2-2, with a weak D call TRBD1 (6 bases). This CDR3 is 15 amino acids long. CDR1 and CDR2 from the germline V gene are LNHDA and SQIVND (reference sequence). The CDR3 is CASSPQGIGTEELFF. For the CDR3, the DNA is TGTGCCAGTAGTCCACAGGGAATCGGTACCGAGGAGCTGTTTTTT.

The table lists this clonotype with many counts. CDR3 nucleotides: TGTGCCAGCAGTGGGACTAGCGGGGGGGGACCCTACAATGAGCAGTTCTTC. Translation gives CASSGTSGGGPYNEQFF. V is TRBV6-2 or TRBV6-3 and J is TRBJ2-1, with 16 bases matching TRBD2. The CDR3 has 17 residues. Germline loops: CDR1 MNHEY, CDR2 SVGEGT. Trimming at V came to 5 bases and at J to 2 bases, leaving 3 bases not matched to a gene.

This clonotype was seen repeatedly, ten times or more. The rearrangement uses TRBV10-3 and TRBJ2-2, with D tentatively TRBD1 or TRBD2 (5 bases each). V was trimmed by 11 bases and J by 0 bases, leaving 16 bases between them. CDR3 length: 15 residues. Germline V gene sequence: CDR1 ENHRY, CDR2 SYGVKD. The CDR3 protein is CAAGTAQSNTGELFF. The CDR3 DNA is TGTGCCGCCGGGACGGCCCAATCGAACACCGGGGAGCTGTTTTTT.

In this sample, this clonotype turned up many times. V and J are TRBV10-3 and TRBJ2-1; TRBD2 agrees at 9 bases. This CDR3 is 15 amino acids long. J was trimmed by 7 bases and V by 6 bases; bases with no gene match: 10. Germline CDR1 ENHRY, CDR2 SYGVKD. The CDR3 DNA reads as TGTGCCATCAGCTACGCGGGGGGGCCCCATAATGAGCAGTTCTTC. This translates into CAISYAGGPHNEQFF.

V is TRBV15 and J is TRBJ1-2; D may be TRBD1 (5 bases). Germline V gene sequence: CDR1 LNHNV, CDR2 YYDKDF (reference sequence). The V and J ends lost 5 bases and 6 bases respectively, with 19 bases between them. The CDR3 covers 15 residues. CDR3 nucleotide sequence: TGTGCCACCAGCGGTGAAGTGTGGGGGGAGGATGGCTACACCTTC. It is translated as CATSGEVWGEDGYTF.

The rearrangement links TRBV14 to TRBJ2-2, with unresolved D. CDR1 SGHDN and CDR2 FVKESK come from the germline V gene. The CDR3 length is 15 residues. The V and J ends lost 2 bases and 3 bases respectively, with 10 bases between them. CDR3 DNA: TGTGCCAGCAGCCAAACCGATTTTTACACCGGGGAGCTGTTTTTT. This translates into CASSQTDFYTGELFF.

This chain uses TRBV3-1 with TRBJ1-5, with D uncertain. The CDR3 loop spans 17 amino acids. Germline lookup yields CDR1 LGHDT and CDR2 YNNKEL (reference sequence). V gave up 2 bases and J gave up 1 base, with 15 bases separating them. For the CDR3, the DNA is TGTGCCAGCAGCCAATCCTTCGGGGTGAGGAGCAATCAGCCCCAGCATTTT. This gives the protein CASSQSFGVRSNQPQHF.

The CDR3 sequence: CASSTREGYTF. Here the CDR3 DNA reads TGTGCCAGCAGCACCCGGGAGGGCTACACCTTC. V is TRBV7-9 and J is TRBJ1-2; no firm D call. V was clipped by 5 bases and J by 8 bases, with 9 bases between them. The CDR3 contains 11 residues. CDR1 and CDR2 from the germline V gene are SEHNR and FQNEAQ (reference sequence).

The chain employs TRBV7-9 and TRBJ1-6; TRBD1 aligns across 8 bases. Germline loops: CDR1 SEHNR, CDR2 FQNEAQ (reference sequence). V lost 2 bases to trimming and J lost 5 bases; unmatched junction nucleotides: 8. This CDR3 has 17 residues. In DNA, the CDR3 is TGTGCCAGCAGCTTACACGACTGGACAGGGCATAATTCACCCCTCCACTTT. Residues: CASSLHDWTGHNSPLHF.

J is TRBJ2-7 and V is TRBV27; 9 nucleotides line up with TRBD2. CDR1 is MNHEY, CDR2 SMNVEV, per germline (reference sequence). This CDR3 has 16 amino acids. The V and J ends lost 6 bases and 3 bases, in that order; junction bases with no gene match: 12. The CDR3 reads CASSQPGTSKGYEQYF. The CDR3 DNA reads TGTGCCAGCAGCCAACCGGGGACTAGCAAGGGCTACGAGCAGTACTTC.

The V call is TRBV7-2, the J call TRBJ2-1; D tentatively fits TRBD1 or TRBD2 (5 bases each). Germline values: CDR1 SGHTA, CDR2 FQGNSA. The length of the CDR3 is 14 residues. V was shortened by 5 bases and J by 9 bases, with 17 bases between the two germline ends. The CDR3 nucleotides are TGTGCCAGCAGCCGGGGACCCCTGTTGGGTGAGCAGTTCTTC. Protein sequence: CASSRGPLLGEQFF.

This clonotype was observed at least ten times. It may be a read error: a sequence one base away is much more abundant. The J gene is TRBJ2-5, the V gene TRBV28, with 7 bases aligning to TRBD1. The CDR3 consists of 15 residues. CDR1 is MDHEN and CDR2 is SYDVKM in the germline V gene. Unmatched junction bases numbered 15, after V lost 3 bases and J lost 11 bases. The CDR3: CASSFYPGQADEQYF. As DNA, the CDR3 is TGTGCCAGCAGTTTCTACCCCGGACAGGCGGATGAGCAGTACTTC. Drawing the rest from reference TRBV28 and TRBJ2-5, the complete variable domain is DVKVTQSSRYLVKRTGEKVFLECVQDMDHENMFWYRQDPGLGLRLIYFSYDVKMKEKGDIPEGYSVSREKKERFSLILESASTNQTSMYLCASSFYPGQADEQYFGPGTRLLVL.

This clonotype has just a few counts. This chain connects TRBV10-3 to TRBJ1-6; a possible D gene is TRBD1 (5 bases). There are 14 residues in the CDR3. Germline lookup yields CDR1 ENHRY and CDR2 SYGVKD. V lost 4 bases, J lost 7 bases, and 11 bases lay in between. Here the CDR3 reads CAISVGGGNSPLHF. CDR3 DNA: TGTGCCATCAGTGTCGGGGGAGGAAATTCACCCCTCCACTTT.

V gene TRBV7-9 combines with J gene TRBJ2-1; a weak D match, TRBD2 (6 bases). From germline, CDR1 is SEHNR and CDR2 FQNEAQ (reference sequence). The CDR3 runs 16 residues. The V and J ends lost 4 bases and 2 bases respectively, with 15 bases between them. The CDR3 here is CASSSESGRTYNEQFF. DNA of the CDR3: TGTGCCAGCAGCTCGGAATCAGGGAGGACCTACAATGAGCAGTTCTTC.

This chain connects TRBV5-1 to TRBJ1-1; TRBD1 aligns across 7 bases. The CDR3 consists of 14 residues. V was clipped by 2 bases and J by 4 bases; unmatched bases: 5. Germline V gene data show CDR1 as SGHRS and CDR2 as YFSETQ. The CDR3 reads CASSFKGAGTEAFF. The CDR3 coding sequence is TGCGCCAGCAGCTTCAAGGGGGCGGGCACTGAAGCTTTCTTT. The full variable domain, with the rest looked up from reference TRBV5-1 and TRBJ1-1, is KAGVTQTPRYLIKTRGQQVTLSCSPISGHRSVSWYQQTPGQGLQFLFEYFSETQRNKGNFPGRFSGRQFSNSRSEMNVSTLELGDSALYLCASSFKGAGTEAFFGQGTRLTVV.

With respect to this clonotype: A much larger clonotype is one base distant, so this may be a read error. This sequence joins TRBV2 and TRBJ2-3; no firm D call. The CDR3 covers 13 residues. Trimming left V 6 bases short and J 2 bases short, with 9 bases between. Germline loops: CDR1 SNHLY, CDR2 FYNNEI. Here the CDR3 reads CASRIRTTDTQYF. The CDR3 DNA follows: TGTGCCAGCAGGATACGTACCACAGATACGCAGTATTTT.

The chain combines TRBV7-9 with TRBJ2-5, with D unclear. The CDR3 is 13 residues long. From germline, CDR1 is SEHNR and CDR2 FQNEAQ (reference sequence). Trimming removed 8 bases from V and 5 bases from J, with 15 bases in between. For the CDR3, the DNA is TGTGCCAGCCCCTTTACGTTTAGGGAGACCCAGTACTTC. Its translation is CASPFTFRETQYF.

With regard to this clonotype: Germline and junction disagree at one end, which may indicate a read error. V is TRBV20-1 and J is TRBJ1-4; a possible D gene is TRBD1 (6 bases). Germline lookup yields CDR1 DFQATT and CDR2 SNEGSKA (reference sequence). The CDR3 is 18 amino acids. This CDR3 reads CSTRADPRTDATNEKLFF. CDR3 DNA sequence: TGCAGTACTAGAGCTGATCCCCGGACAGATGCAACTAATGAAAAACTGTTTTTT.

This clonotype was counted at least ten times. CDR3: CASSLGGTGTYNEQFF. In DNA, the CDR3 is TGCGCCAGCAGCCTTGGGGGGACAGGGACCTACAATGAGCAGTTCTTC. The chain is built from TRBV5-1 and TRBJ2-1, with 9 positions matching TRBD1. The CDR3 contains 16 residues. Germline V gives CDR1 SGHRS, CDR2 YFSETQ. Germline trimming cut 4 bases from V and 2 bases from J; bases unmatched to any gene: 7.

This clonotype has a count of ten or more. The genes are TRBV30 and TRBJ1-1; D gene uncertain. The germline V gene has CDR1 GTSNPN and CDR2 SVGIG (reference sequence). This CDR3 is built from 13 residues. V dropped 0 bases and J dropped 9 bases, with 14 bases sitting between them. The CDR3 coding sequence is TGTGCCTGGAGTGTACGAGGGAACGAACAAGCTTTCTTT. Translated, it gives CAWSVRGNEQAFF.

This clonotype was recorded at least ten times. J is TRBJ2-3 and V is TRBV13; D ambiguous. Germline assignment: CDR1 PRHDT and CDR2 FYEKMQ (reference sequence). This CDR3 contains 12 residues. V gave up 5 bases and J gave up 11 bases, with 14 bases separating them. The CDR3 is CASSQDTVKQYF. CDR3 bases: TGTGCCAGCAGCCAAGACACCGTCAAGCAGTATTTT.

This clonotype occurred many times. The V call is TRBV9, the J call TRBJ1-2; maybe TRBD1 (6 bases). This CDR3 has 16 amino acids. The V end was cut by 4 bases, the J end by 6 bases, with 22 bases between. Germline V gives CDR1 SGDLS, CDR2 YYNGEE. CDR3: CASSPDSTGLLDGYTF. The CDR3 coding sequence is TGTGCCAGCAGCCCAGATTCGACAGGACTGCTCGATGGCTACACCTTC.

This clonotype turned up a few times. The V call is TRBV27, the J call TRBJ1-6, with 11 positions matching TRBD1. The CDR3 loop spans 18 amino acids. Unmatched junction bases numbered 19, after V lost 5 bases and J lost 13 bases. Looked up from germline, CDR1 is MNHEY and CDR2 is SMNVEV (reference sequence). The CDR3 region is CASSPGTGGEPRLTPLHF. CDR3 sequence (DNA): TGTGCCAGCAGTCCAGGGACAGGGGGAGAACCCCGATTAACGCCCCTCCACTTT.

This chain links TRBV20-1 with TRBJ1-1; no clear D. Looked up from germline, CDR1 is DFQATT and CDR2 is SNEGSKA (reference sequence). V lost 0 bases and J lost 4, with 18 bases in between. The CDR3 contains 16 residues. The CDR3 sequence: CSARDVVGSTSTEAFF. As DNA, the CDR3 is TGCAGTGCTAGAGATGTGGTGGGGTCCACGAGCACTGAAGCTTTCTTT.

This clonotype was counted a few times. At one of its ends the junction is not consistent with the germline gene, which may arise from a read error. The J gene is TRBJ2-7, the V gene TRBV10-3, with D hard to call. Germline lookup yields CDR1 ENHRY and CDR2 SYGVKD. The CDR3 length is 12 residues. For the CDR3, the DNA is TGTGCCATCAGTGAAGGACCCTACGGGCAGTACTTC. It specifies CAISEGPYGQYF.

Comments on this clonotype: Just one base apart from a much larger clone, this may be a read error. This chain joins TRBV5-4 and TRBJ2-1; TRBD2 agrees at 7 bases. Trimming removed 4 bases from V and 3 bases from J; junction bases left unmatched: 10. The CDR3 has 16 amino acids. Germline-derived CDR1 and CDR2 are SGHNT and YYREEE (reference sequence). The CDR3 loop reads CASSTIPGGLYNEQFF. The DNA of the CDR3 is TGTGCCAGCAGCACCATACCGGGGGGACTCTACAATGAGCAGTTCTTC.

This clonotype was seen ten or more times. The rearrangement joins TRBV27 to TRBJ2-7; D tentatively fits TRBD1 or TRBD2 (5 bases each). Germline values: CDR1 MNHEY, CDR2 SMNVEV (reference sequence). This CDR3 is built from 16 residues. The ends were cut back, 3 bases at V and 0 bases at J, with 15 bases in the middle. CDR3 nucleotide sequence: TGTGCCAGCAGTTTGCAGGGACCCCCAAGCTCCTACGAGCAGTACTTC. Protein sequence: CASSLQGPPSSYEQYF.

The chain links TRBV9 to TRBJ2-2; possible D gene TRBD2, 5 bases. Germline CDR1 SGDLS, CDR2 YYNGEE. CDR3 size: 15 residues. Deletions cut 0 bases from V and 6 bases from J, with 12 bases between. CDR3 amino acids: CASSVAELASGELFF. The CDR3 coding sequence is TGTGCCAGCAGCGTAGCCGAGCTAGCCTCCGGGGAGCTGTTTTTT.

This clonotype was seen repeatedly, ten times or more. The CDR3 nucleotides read TGTGCCAGCAGCCAGCCCGGGGGCTCATTCGGTAGCTCCTATAATTCACCCCTCCACTTT. Encoded protein: CASSQPGGSFGSSYNSPLHF. The V gene is TRBV14, the J gene TRBJ1-6, with D possibly being TRBD1 (6 bases). Germline V gene data show CDR1 as SGHDN and CDR2 as FVKESK. The CDR3 spans 20 residues. The V and J ends lost 3 bases and 0 bases respectively, with 21 bases between them.